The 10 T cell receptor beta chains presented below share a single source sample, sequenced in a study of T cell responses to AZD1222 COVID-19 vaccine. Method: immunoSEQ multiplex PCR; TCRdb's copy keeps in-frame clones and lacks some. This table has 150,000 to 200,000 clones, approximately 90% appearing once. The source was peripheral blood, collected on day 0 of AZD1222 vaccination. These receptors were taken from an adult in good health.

The CDR3 nucleotides read TGTGCCAGTAGTAACCCAGGGGGGGGAAGCAATCAGCCCCAGCATTTT. This codes for CASSNPGGGSNQPQHF. This chain links TRBV19 with TRBJ1-5; 7 bases agree with TRBD1. Germline-derived CDR1 and CDR2 are LNHDA and SQIVND (reference sequence). V gave up 4 bases and J gave up 1 base; unmatched junction bases: 7. This CDR3 has 16 residues.

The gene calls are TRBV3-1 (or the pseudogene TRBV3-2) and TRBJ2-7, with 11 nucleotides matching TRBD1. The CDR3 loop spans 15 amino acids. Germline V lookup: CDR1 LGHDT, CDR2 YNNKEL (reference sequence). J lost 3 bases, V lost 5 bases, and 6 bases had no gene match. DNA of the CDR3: TGTGCCAGCAGCAAAGGGACAGGGGGTGGCTACGAGCAGTACTTC. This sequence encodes CASSKGTGGGYEQYF.

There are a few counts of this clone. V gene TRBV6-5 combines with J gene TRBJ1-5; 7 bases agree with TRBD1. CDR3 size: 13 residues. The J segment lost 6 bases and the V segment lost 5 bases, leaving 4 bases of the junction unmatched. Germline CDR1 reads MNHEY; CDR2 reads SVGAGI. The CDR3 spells CASSHRGGQPQHF. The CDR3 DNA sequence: TGTGCCAGCAGTCACAGGGGAGGTCAGCCCCAGCATTTT.

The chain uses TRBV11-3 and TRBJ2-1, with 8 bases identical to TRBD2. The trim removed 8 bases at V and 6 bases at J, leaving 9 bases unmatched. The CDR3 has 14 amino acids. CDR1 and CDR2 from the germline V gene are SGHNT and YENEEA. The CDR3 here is CASGRGGAVNEQFF. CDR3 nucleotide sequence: TGTGCCAGCGGTCGGGGGGGCGCGGTCAATGAGCAGTTCTTC.

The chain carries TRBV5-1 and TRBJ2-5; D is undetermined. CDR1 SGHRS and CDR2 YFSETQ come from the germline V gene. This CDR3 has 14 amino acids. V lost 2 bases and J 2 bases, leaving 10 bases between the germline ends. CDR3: CASSFSGPQETQYF. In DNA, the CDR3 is TGCGCCAGCAGCTTCTCCGGGCCACAAGAGACCCAGTACTTC. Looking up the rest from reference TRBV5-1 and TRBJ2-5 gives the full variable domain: KAGVTQTPRYLIKTRGQQVTLSCSPISGHRSVSWYQQTPGQGLQFLFEYFSETQRNKGNFPGRFSGRQFSNSRSEMNVSTLELGDSALYLCASSFSGPQETQYFGPGTRLLVL.

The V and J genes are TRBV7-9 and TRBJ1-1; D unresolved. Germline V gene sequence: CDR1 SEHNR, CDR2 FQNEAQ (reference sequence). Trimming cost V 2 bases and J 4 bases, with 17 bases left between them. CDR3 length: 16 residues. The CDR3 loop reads CASSLHGGGSGTEAFF. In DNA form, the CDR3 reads TGTGCCAGCAGCTTACACGGTGGAGGTTCCGGCACTGAAGCTTTCTTT. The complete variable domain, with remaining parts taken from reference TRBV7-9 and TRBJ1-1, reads DTGVSQNPRHKITKRGQNVTFRCDPISEHNRLYWYRQTLGQGPEFLTYFQNEAQLEKSRLLSDRFSAERPKGSFSTLEIQRTEQGDSAMYLCASSLHGGGSGTEAFFGQGTRLTVV.

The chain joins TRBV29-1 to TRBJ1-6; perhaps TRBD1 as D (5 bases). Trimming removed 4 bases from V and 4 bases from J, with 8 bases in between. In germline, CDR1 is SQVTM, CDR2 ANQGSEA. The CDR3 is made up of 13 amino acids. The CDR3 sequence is CSVARDYNSPLHF. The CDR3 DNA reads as TGCAGCGTTGCCAGGGATTATAATTCACCCCTCCACTTT. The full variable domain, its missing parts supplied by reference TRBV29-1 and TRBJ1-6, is SAVISQKPSRDICQRGTSLTIQCQVDSQVTMMFWYRQQPGQSLTLIATANQGSEATYESGFVIDKFPISRPNLTFSTLTVSNMSPEDSSIYLCSVARDYNSPLHFGNGTRLTVT.

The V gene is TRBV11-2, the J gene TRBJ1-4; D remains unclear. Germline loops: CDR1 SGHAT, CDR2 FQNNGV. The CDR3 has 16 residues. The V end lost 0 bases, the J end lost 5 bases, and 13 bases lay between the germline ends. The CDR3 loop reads CASSLDQQTRNEKLFF. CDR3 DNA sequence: TGTGCCAGCAGCTTAGATCAACAGACTAGGAATGAAAAACTGTTTTTT. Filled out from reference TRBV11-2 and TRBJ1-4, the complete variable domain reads EAGVAQSPRYKIIEKRQSVAFWCNPISGHATLYWYQQILGQGPKLLIQFQNNGVVDDSQLPKDRFSAERLKGVDSTLKIQPAKLEDSAVYLCASSLDQQTRNEKLFFGSGTQLSVL.

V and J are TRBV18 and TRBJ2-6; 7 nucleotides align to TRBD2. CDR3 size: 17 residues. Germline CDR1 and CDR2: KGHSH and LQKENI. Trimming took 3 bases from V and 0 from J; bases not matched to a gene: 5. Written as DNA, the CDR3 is TGTGCCAGCTCACCGGCCGGGACTAACTCTGGGGCCAACGTCCTGACTTTC. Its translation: CASSPAGTNSGANVLTF.

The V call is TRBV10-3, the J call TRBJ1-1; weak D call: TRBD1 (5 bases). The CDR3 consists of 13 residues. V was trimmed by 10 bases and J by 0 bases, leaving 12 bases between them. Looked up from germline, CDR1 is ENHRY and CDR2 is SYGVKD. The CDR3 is CATKQDLNTEAFF. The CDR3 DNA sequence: TGTGCCACAAAACAGGATCTGAACACTGAAGCTTTCTTT.